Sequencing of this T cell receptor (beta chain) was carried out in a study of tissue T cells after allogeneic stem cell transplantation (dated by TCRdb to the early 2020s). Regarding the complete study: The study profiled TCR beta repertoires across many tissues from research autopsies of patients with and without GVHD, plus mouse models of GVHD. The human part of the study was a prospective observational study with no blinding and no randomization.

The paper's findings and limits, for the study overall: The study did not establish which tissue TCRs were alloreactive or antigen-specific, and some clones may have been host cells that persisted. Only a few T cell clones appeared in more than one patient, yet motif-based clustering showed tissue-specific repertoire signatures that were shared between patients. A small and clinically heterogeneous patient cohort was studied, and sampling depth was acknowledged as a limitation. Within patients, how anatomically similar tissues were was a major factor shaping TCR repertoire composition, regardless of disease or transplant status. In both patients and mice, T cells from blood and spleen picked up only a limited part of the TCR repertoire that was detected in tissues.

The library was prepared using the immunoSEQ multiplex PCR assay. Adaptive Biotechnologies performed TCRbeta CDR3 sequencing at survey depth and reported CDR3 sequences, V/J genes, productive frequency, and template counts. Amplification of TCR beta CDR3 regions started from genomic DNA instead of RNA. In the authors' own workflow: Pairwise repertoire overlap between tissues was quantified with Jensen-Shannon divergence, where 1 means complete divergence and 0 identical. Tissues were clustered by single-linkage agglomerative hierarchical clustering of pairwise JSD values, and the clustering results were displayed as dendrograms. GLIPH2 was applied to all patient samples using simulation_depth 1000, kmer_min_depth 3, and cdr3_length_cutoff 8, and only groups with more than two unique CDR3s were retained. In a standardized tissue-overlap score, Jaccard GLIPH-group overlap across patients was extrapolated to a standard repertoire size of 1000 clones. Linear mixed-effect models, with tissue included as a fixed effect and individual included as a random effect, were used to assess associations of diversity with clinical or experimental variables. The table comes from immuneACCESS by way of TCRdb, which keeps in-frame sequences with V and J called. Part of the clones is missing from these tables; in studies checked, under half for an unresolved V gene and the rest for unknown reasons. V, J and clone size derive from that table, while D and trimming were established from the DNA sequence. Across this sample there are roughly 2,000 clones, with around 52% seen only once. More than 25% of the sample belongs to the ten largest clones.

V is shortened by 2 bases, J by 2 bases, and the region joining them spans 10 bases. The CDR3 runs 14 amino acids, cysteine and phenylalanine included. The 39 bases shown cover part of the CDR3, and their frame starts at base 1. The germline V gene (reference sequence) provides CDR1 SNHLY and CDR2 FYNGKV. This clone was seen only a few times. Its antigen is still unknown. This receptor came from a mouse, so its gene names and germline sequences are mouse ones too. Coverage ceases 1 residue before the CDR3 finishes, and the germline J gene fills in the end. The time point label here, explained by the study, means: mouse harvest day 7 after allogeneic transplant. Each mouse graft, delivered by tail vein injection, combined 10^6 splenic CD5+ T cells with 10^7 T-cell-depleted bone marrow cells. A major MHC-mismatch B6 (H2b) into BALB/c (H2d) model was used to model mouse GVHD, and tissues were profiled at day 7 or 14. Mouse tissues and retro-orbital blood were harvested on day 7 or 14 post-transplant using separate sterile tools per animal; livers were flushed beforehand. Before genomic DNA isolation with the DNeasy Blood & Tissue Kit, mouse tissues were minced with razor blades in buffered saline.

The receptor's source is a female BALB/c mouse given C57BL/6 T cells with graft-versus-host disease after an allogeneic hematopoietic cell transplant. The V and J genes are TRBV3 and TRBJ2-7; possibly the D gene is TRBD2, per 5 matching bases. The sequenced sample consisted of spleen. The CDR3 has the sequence CASSLRWGPYEQYF. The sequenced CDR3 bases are TGTGCCAGCAGCTTAAGATGGGGTCCCTATGAACAGTAC.